The 26 T cell receptor beta chains below were found in one sample sequenced in a study of blood T cells in healthy people across ages. A second PCR, run for about 6 to 11 cycles, used a sample-barcoded 5' primer plus a J-beta primer mix. TCRdb re-called the 5' RACE reads through MiXCR, storing one row per CDR3 protein. This sample has around 1,000,000 distinct CDR3 sequences, with under 30% found just once. The data were also submitted as part of a second study, on T cells of mothers and their children.

Sequenced material: blood. These receptors were obtained from a girl aged 2-10 years in good health.

The rearrangement uses TRBV29-1 and TRBJ2-5; D might be TRBD2 (6 bases). The germline gives CDR1 SQVTM, CDR2 ANQGSEA. The CDR3 runs 11 residues. The CDR3 is CSVGTEETQYF. The CDR3 region has the DNA TGCAGTGTCGGGACTGAAGAGACCCAGTACTTC.

This clonotype came up a few times. The genes are TRBV7-9 and TRBJ2-3; TRBD2 matches at 8 bases. The junction had 4 bases not matched to a gene; V was cut back by 4 bases and J by 4 bases. The CDR3 spans 14 residues. Germline V gives CDR1 SEHNR, CDR2 FQNEAQ (reference sequence). The chain's CDR3 is CASSSGAGADTQYF. The CDR3 bases are TGTGCCAGCAGCTCAGGAGCGGGAGCAGATACGCAGTATTTT. Drawing the rest from reference TRBV7-9 and TRBJ2-3, the complete variable domain is DTGVSQNPRHKITKRGQNVTFRCDPISEHNRLYWYRQTLGQGPEFLTYFQNEAQLEKSRLLSDRFSAERPKGSFSTLEIQRTEQGDSAMYLCASSSGAGADTQYFGPGTRLTVL.

The chain recombines TRBV20-1 with TRBJ1-2; TRBD1 might be the D (5 bases). CDR1 DFQATT and CDR2 SNEGSKA come from the germline V gene (reference sequence). There are 13 residues in the CDR3. Trimming shortened V by 5 bases and J by 8 bases, and 18 bases separated the two germline ends. In nucleotides, the CDR3 is TGCAGTGCTCTCGTTATGGTCGGGACGGGCTACACCTTC. Translated, it gives CSALVMVGTGYTF.

The chain couples TRBV7-2 to TRBJ1-2; TRBD1 matches 9 bases. From germline, CDR1 is SGHTA and CDR2 FQGNSA. V shed 1 base and J 5 bases; nucleotides not matched to a gene: 2. This CDR3 spans 14 amino acids. In DNA form, the CDR3 reads TGTGCCAGCAGCTTAGACAGGGGGCGGTATGGCTACACCTTC. As protein: CASSLDRGRYGYTF.

The chain links TRBV20-1 to TRBJ1-2; perhaps TRBD1 as D (5 bases). Per germline, CDR1 DFQATT and CDR2 SNEGSKA (reference sequence). Deletions cut 0 bases from V and 4 bases from J, with 9 bases between. The CDR3 loop spans 13 amino acids. CDR3 sequence (DNA): TGCAGTGCTAGAGAGACAGACTCCTATGGCTACACCTTC. It translates to CSARETDSYGYTF.

The J gene is TRBJ2-3, the V gene TRBV12-3 or TRBV12-4; tentative D call: TRBD2 (6 bases). The CDR3 runs to 15 residues. V lost 3 bases and J lost 0, with 10 bases in between. Written as DNA, the CDR3 is TGTGCCAGCAGTTTTTTTGGGACTAGCACAGATACGCAGTATTTT. It yields the protein CASSFFGTSTDTQYF.

The chain is built from TRBV7-6 and TRBJ2-5; 10 bases are a match to TRBD2. The J call may be faulty, since TRBJ2-1 better matches the DNA end. The V gene's germline CDR1 is SGHVS and CDR2 FNYEAQ. This CDR3 contains 14 residues. CDR3 in amino acids: CASSLVGGTSDQFF. The CDR3 nucleotides are TGTGCCAGCAGCTTAGTAGGGGGGACTAGCGATCAGTTCTTC.

The V call is TRBV29-1, the J call TRBJ2-2; 7 bases are shared with TRBD2. The CDR3 is 12 amino acids. The V and J ends lost 7 bases and 7 bases, in that order; junction bases with no gene match: 6. The germline V gene encodes CDR1 SQVTM and CDR2 ANQGSEA. For the CDR3, the DNA is TGCAGCGGGGGACTAACGGGCGGGGAGCTGTTTTTT. Translating gives CSGGLTGGELFF.

The chain employs TRBV7-9 and TRBJ1-1, with D possibly TRBD1 on 5 matching bases. In germline, CDR1 is SEHNR, CDR2 FQNEAQ (reference sequence). This CDR3 has 16 amino acids. V gave up 5 bases and J gave up 6 bases, with 22 bases separating them. DNA for the CDR3: TGTGCCAGCAGCCCTCCGCCCAGGGAGGTGAAGCCTGAAGCTTTCTTT. Translating it yields CASSPPPREVKPEAFF.

The chain joins TRBV28 to TRBJ1-1; tentatively, D is TRBD1 (5 bases). In germline, CDR1 is MDHEN, CDR2 SYDVKM. Trimming removed 2 bases at V and 6 bases at J, with 13 bases between. The CDR3 is made up of 14 amino acids. CDR3 nucleotides: TGTGCCAGCAGTTTAGAGGGGACTTTACCTGAAGCTTTCTTT. Translated, it gives CASSLEGTLPEAFF.

This clonotype was found a few times. The rearrangement joins TRBV29-1 to TRBJ1-2; D remains ambiguous. Trimming took 2 bases from V and 3 from J, leaving 13 bases between them. CDR3 length equals 14 residues. CDR1 SQVTM and CDR2 ANQGSEA come from the germline V gene. CDR3 nucleotide sequence: TGCAGCGTTGAACGCCGGGGAATGTACTATGGCTACACCTTC. Amino acids: CSVERRGMYYGYTF.

The chain links TRBV12-3 or TRBV12-4 to TRBJ1-3; the D is unclear. The CDR3 contains 12 residues. Trimming removed 6 bases from V and 8 bases from J, with 11 bases in between. CDR3 DNA: TGTGCCAGCAGCCGCTCTAGGTACACCATATATTTT. Encoded protein: CASSRSRYTIYF.

The chain is built from TRBV6-5 and TRBJ1-1; unclear D gene. Germline assignment: CDR1 MNHEY and CDR2 SVGAGI. V lost 2 bases and J 1 base, leaving 11 bases between the germline ends. The CDR3 loop spans 15 amino acids. The CDR3 nucleotides are TGTGCCAGCAGTTACCCTTCCGGCGAGAACACTGAAGCTTTCTTT. Translating it yields CASSYPSGENTEAFF.

This clonotype appeared a few times. The chain combines TRBV4-3 with TRBJ2-3; D is unresolved. The CDR3 extends over 13 amino acids. Trimming removed 3 bases from V and 6 bases from J, with 10 bases in between. Germline loops: CDR1 LGHNA, CDR2 YSLEER. The CDR3 spells CASSQVAGDTQYF. CDR3 DNA sequence: TGCGCCAGCAGCCAGGTAGCAGGCGATACGCAGTATTTT.

This clonotype came up a few times. The CDR3 DNA is TGTGCCAGCAGCCTAACACGGGCGGCCGGAAACACCATATATTTT. This gives the protein CASSLTRAAGNTIYF. V usage is TRBV7-2 and J usage is TRBJ1-3; D is unresolved. Germline CDR1 reads SGHTA; CDR2 reads FQGNSA. V lost 5 bases and J lost 4, with 15 bases in between. The CDR3 sequence is 15 residues long.

This clonotype has just a few counts. One end of the junction varies from germline; a read error may be responsible. The chain employs TRBV7-7 and TRBJ2-1; D not resolved. The germline gives CDR1 SSHAT, CDR2 FNYEAQ (reference sequence). The CDR3 has 16 residues. Here the CDR3 reads CASSLYQISSYNEQFF. CDR3 sequence (DNA): TGTGCTAGCAGCTTGTATCAAATCAGCTCCTACAATGAGCAGTTCTTC.

As concerns this clonotype: The junction differs from germline at one of its ends, possibly a read error. The chain combines TRBV4-3 with TRBJ2-5; the D gene is possibly TRBD2 (6 bases). CDR1 and CDR2 (germline): LGHNA, YSLEER. The CDR3 runs 15 residues. CDR3 sequence reads: CASSQDRRGQEPQYF. In nucleotides, the CDR3 is TGCGCCAGCAGCCAAGATAGGCGGGGCCAAGAGCCCCAGTACTTC.

V gene TRBV7-9 combines with J gene TRBJ2-4; D possibly corresponds to TRBD2 (6 bases). V was shortened by 3 bases and J by 5 bases, with 23 bases between the two germline ends. The CDR3 loop spans 18 amino acids. Germline V gene data show CDR1 as SEHNR and CDR2 as FQNEAQ (reference sequence). CDR3 loop: CASSFPGVMGPAQNIQYF. Written as DNA, the CDR3 is TGTGCCAGCAGCTTTCCGGGGGTTATGGGCCCAGCTCAAAACATTCAGTACTTC.

This clonotype was detected a few times. The rearrangement joins TRBV28 to TRBJ2-4, with TRBD2 identical over 8 bases. The V gene's germline CDR1 is MDHEN and CDR2 SYDVKM. This CDR3 is built from 18 residues. V shed 4 bases, J shed 3 bases, and the junction held 14 bases outside the gene matches. CDR3 protein: CASSSDPRQLAVKNIQYF. DNA of the CDR3: TGTGCCAGCAGTTCGGACCCCCGCCAACTAGCGGTCAAAAACATTCAGTACTTC. Looking up the rest from reference TRBV28 and TRBJ2-4 gives the full variable domain: DVKVTQSSRYLVKRTGEKVFLECVQDMDHENMFWYRQDPGLGLRLIYFSYDVKMKEKGDIPEGYSVSREKKERFSLILESASTNQTSMYLCASSSDPRQLAVKNIQYFGAGTRLSVL.

The chain couples TRBV7-9 to TRBJ2-7, with 7 bases matching TRBD2. The J segment lost 5 bases and the V segment lost 3 bases, leaving 16 bases of the junction unmatched. Germline values: CDR1 SEHNR, CDR2 FQNEAQ (reference sequence). CDR3 length equals 17 residues. CDR3 DNA: TGTGCCAGCAGCTTGTTTGCTGCCGCGACTAGCATCCACGAGCAGTACTTC. Its protein is CASSLFAAATSIHEQYF.

This clonotype has a handful of counts. The chain has TRBV5-6 and TRBJ2-7; D gene unclear. The V end lost 4 bases, the J end lost 3 bases, and 14 bases lay between the germline ends. The CDR3 covers 14 residues. The germline V gene encodes CDR1 SGHDT and CDR2 YYEEEE. For the CDR3, the DNA is TGTGCCAGCAGCCTTACCCCGGAGAACTACGAGCAGTACTTC. It specifies CASSLTPENYEQYF.

This clonotype was picked up a small number of times. V is TRBV6-5 and J is TRBJ2-3; 15 bases are a match to TRBD2. Looked up from germline, CDR1 is MNHEY and CDR2 is SVGAGI. The CDR3 consists of 16 residues. J lost 4 bases, V lost 4 bases, and 3 bases had no gene match. DNA for the CDR3: TGTGCCAGCAGTTTCGGACTAGCGGGAGGGTCAGATACGCAGTATTTT. Translated, it gives CASSFGLAGGSDTQYF.

The V and J genes are TRBV12-3 or TRBV12-4 and TRBJ1-2; D may be TRBD1 (5 bases). V was pared by 3 bases and J by 5 bases, with 13 bases between. CDR3 length: 14 residues. CDR3 bases: TGTGCCAGCAGTTTCGGGGGACCCTCGTATGGCTACACCTTC. This gives the protein CASSFGGPSYGYTF.

This clonotype was counted at least ten times. The gene calls are TRBV24-1 and TRBJ1-2, with unresolved D. V lost 6 bases, J lost 2 bases, and 12 bases lay in between. Germline assignment: CDR1 KGHDR and CDR2 SFDVKD. The CDR3 consists of 14 residues. The CDR3 nucleotides are TGTGCCACCAGTAGTATGGGGTACAACTATGGCTACACCTTC. This translates into CATSSMGYNYGYTF.

The chain joins TRBV29-1 to TRBJ2-1, with a possible D match to TRBD1 (5 bases). Germline V CDR1 and CDR2: SQVTM, ANQGSEA. The CDR3 is 11 amino acids. The V end lost 4 bases, the J end lost 7 bases, and 8 bases lay between the germline ends. CDR3 loop: CSVGGVNEQFF. The DNA of the CDR3 is TGCAGCGTTGGGGGCGTTAATGAGCAGTTCTTC.

DNA of the CDR3: TGCAGCGTTGAATTCCAGGGGGCACGGAACGAGCAGTACTTC. Encoded protein: CSVEFQGARNEQYF. V and J are TRBV29-1 and TRBJ2-7, with 8 positions matching TRBD1. The CDR3 spans 14 residues. Looked up from germline, CDR1 is SQVTM and CDR2 is ANQGSEA. J lost 5 bases, V lost 2 bases, and 8 bases had no gene match.